A single sample is the source of the 18 T cell receptor beta chains below, sequenced in a study of early T cells in non-severe SARS-CoV-2 infection. One entry per CDR3 protein results from TCRdb running MiXCR on the 5' RACE reads. The table shows around 57,000 distinct CDR3 sequences, with 8% to 8.5% occurring only once. What was sequenced was whole blood. The receptors were sampled from an adult who was a healthcare worker with PCR-confirmed SARS-CoV-2 infection or an uninfected control (not recorded which).

This clonotype came up a few times. V is TRBV5-4 and J is TRBJ1-2, with 10 bases lining up with TRBD1. Germline V lookup: CDR1 SGHNT, CDR2 YYREEE (reference sequence). This CDR3 comprises 15 residues. Trimming cost V 3 bases and J 6 bases; bases outside gene matches: 8. The CDR3 sequence: CASSSTGTGVHGYTF. DNA of the CDR3: TGTGCCAGCAGCTCAACCGGGACAGGGGTCCATGGCTACACCTTC. The full variable domain, rest sourced from reference TRBV5-4 and TRBJ1-2, is ETGVTQSPTHLIKTRGQQVTLRCSSQSGHNTVSWYQQALGQGPQFIFQYYREEENGRGNFPPRFSGLQFPNYSSELNVNALELDDSALYLCASSSTGTGVHGYTFGSGTRLTVV.

There are many counts of this clonotype. V and J are TRBV18 and TRBJ2-3, with 7 bases that match TRBD1. The V segment lost 3 bases and the J segment 4 bases; nucleotides outside the gene matches: 7. Germline-derived CDR1 and CDR2 are KGHSH and LQKENI. The CDR3 length is 15 residues. The CDR3: CASSPSWQGADTQYF. The CDR3, as DNA: TGTGCCAGCTCACCTTCCTGGCAGGGGGCAGATACGCAGTATTTT. Looking up the rest from reference TRBV18 and TRBJ2-3 gives the full variable domain: NAGVMQNPRHLVRRRGQEARLRCSPMKGHSHVYWYRQLPEEGLKFMVYLQKENIIDESGMPKERFSAEFPKEGPSILRIQQVVRGDSAAYFCASSPSWQGADTQYFGPGTRLTVL.

This clonotype has more than one count but fewer than ten. V is TRBV4-3 and J is TRBJ2-2, with TRBD1 matching over 9 bases. With 3 bases clipped from V and 8 bases from J, the junction kept 7 bases outside the gene matches. The CDR3 consists of 15 residues. The germline gives CDR1 LGHNA, CDR2 YSLEER. This chain's CDR3 is CASSQPGQGSGELFF. The CDR3, as DNA: TGCGCCAGCAGCCAGCCCGGACAGGGGAGTGGGGAGCTGTTTTTT.

The table lists this clonotype with a few counts. This chain connects TRBV20-1 to TRBJ2-5, with 7 bases aligning to TRBD2. The CDR3 is 16 amino acids. Per the germline V gene, CDR1 is DFQATT and CDR2 is SNEGSKA (reference sequence). Unmatched junction bases numbered 14, after V lost 3 bases and J lost 4 bases. The CDR3: CSASASGTRLVETQYF. The CDR3 coding sequence is TGCAGTGCTAGTGCCAGCGGGACCCGTCTGGTAGAGACCCAGTACTTC.

This clonotype was observed many times. This sequence joins TRBV21-1 and TRBJ1-1; TRBD1 was called by the table and not checked on the DNA. TRBV21-1 is deemed a pseudogene. CDR3 length equals 12 residues. As DNA, the CDR3 is TGTGCCAGCAGCAGGCGCCACACTGAAGCTTTCTTT. It yields the protein CASSRRHTEAFF.

This clonotype was counted between two and nine times. Germline is not matched at one junction end, which may reflect a read error. This sequence joins TRBV20-1 and TRBJ2-1; TRBD1 matches 10 bases. Germline V gene sequence: CDR1 DFQATT, CDR2 SNEGSKA (reference sequence). This CDR3 has 15 residues. The CDR3 sequence: CSAGWDRGSSNEQFF. The DNA for the CDR3 is TGCAGTGCCGGATGGGACAGGGGTTCCTCCAATGAGCAGTTCTTC.

This chain connects TRBV20-1 to TRBJ2-5; TRBD1 agrees at 7 bases. CDR1 and CDR2 (germline): DFQATT, SNEGSKA (reference sequence). CDR3 size: 16 residues. The V and J ends lost 5 bases and 0 bases, in that order; junction bases with no gene match: 12. CDR3 DNA sequence: TGCAGTGCTGACACACTTAACAGGGGAAACCAAGAGACCCAGTACTTC. It specifies CSADTLNRGNQETQYF.

This chain connects TRBV6-2 or TRBV6-3 to TRBJ2-1, with D perhaps TRBD1 (6 bases). This CDR3 is built from 15 residues. V shed 7 bases and J shed 2 bases, with 15 bases lying between them. Germline V CDR1 and CDR2: MNHEY, SVGEGT. The CDR3 region has the DNA TGTGCCAGCACCCGTGAGGACAGAACCTACAATGAGCAGTTCTTC. Translation gives CASTREDRTYNEQFF.

This clonotype has more than one count but fewer than ten. This sequence joins TRBV28 and TRBJ1-2; 7 nucleotides align to TRBD1. From germline, CDR1 is MDHEN and CDR2 SYDVKM. The V and J ends lost 10 bases and 4 bases, in that order; junction bases with no gene match: 12. The CDR3 has 14 amino acids. This CDR3 reads CAIQPLRDSYGYTF. CDR3 DNA: TGTGCCATCCAACCGCTCCGGGACAGCTATGGCTACACCTTC.

This clonotype occurred many times. This sequence joins TRBV24-1 and TRBJ2-3, with D possibly matching TRBD2 (5 bases). Germline CDR1 is KGHDR and CDR2 is SFDVKD. The CDR3 contains 17 residues. V gave up 1 base and J gave up 2 bases, with 15 bases separating them. Here the CDR3 DNA reads TGTGCCACCAGTGATTTCGGTCGAGGACTCCCCACAGATACGCAGTATTTT. Translation: CATSDFGRGLPTDTQYF.

The sample holds many counts of this clonotype. The chain couples TRBV18 to TRBJ2-5; tentative D call: TRBD2 (6 bases). The CDR3 is 15 residues long. Germline CDR1 and CDR2: KGHSH and LQKENI. Trimming stripped 3 bases from V and 3 bases from J, with 14 bases between. The CDR3 DNA sequence: TGTGCCAGCTCACCGCTAGGAGGGTCGGAAGAGACCCAGTACTTC. It specifies CASSPLGGSEETQYF.

Ten or more counts support this clonotype. The V gene is TRBV5-5, the J gene TRBJ2-3, with D perhaps matching TRBD1 or TRBD2 (7 bases each). Trimming took 0 bases from V and 4 from J, leaving 18 bases between them. CDR3 length equals 17 residues. The V gene's germline CDR1 is SGHKS and CDR2 YYEKEE (reference sequence). The CDR3: CASSLDLTGRAADTQYF. The CDR3 DNA reads TGTGCCAGCAGCTTGGATCTGACAGGGAGGGCAGCAGATACGCAGTATTTT.

This chain joins TRBV5-1 and TRBJ1-1; 7 bases align to TRBD1. Germline CDR1 reads SGHRS; CDR2 reads YFSETQ. This CDR3 is 14 amino acids long. Unmatched junction bases numbered 1, after V lost 1 base and J lost 1 base. The CDR3 DNA reads as TGCGCCAGCAGCTTGCGACAGGGGAACACTGAAGCTTTCTTT. This encodes CASSLRQGNTEAFF.

V gene TRBV5-1 combines with J gene TRBJ1-2; weak D call: TRBD1 (5 bases). Trimming removed 6 bases from V and 5 bases from J, with 17 bases in between. Germline V lookup: CDR1 SGHRS, CDR2 YFSETQ. The CDR3 covers 14 residues. CDR3 protein: CASTTTVATYGYTF. DNA for the CDR3: TGCGCCAGCACAACGACAGTGGCTACTTATGGCTACACCTTC.

This clonotype has more than one count but fewer than ten. The chain carries TRBV18 and TRBJ2-2, with D hard to call. The germline V gene has CDR1 KGHSH and CDR2 LQKENI. The CDR3 runs 12 residues. V dropped 6 bases and J dropped 5 bases, with 7 bases sitting between them. CDR3 residues: CASSERTGELFF. The CDR3 nucleotides are TGTGCCAGCTCCGAACGGACCGGGGAGCTGTTTTTT.

This clonotype is medium-sized in the sample. This sequence joins TRBV7-3 and TRBJ2-1, with TRBD2 matching over 11 bases. The CDR3 extends over 15 amino acids. CDR1 and CDR2 from the germline V gene are SGHTA and FQGTGA. Germline trimming cut 3 bases from V and 7 bases from J; bases unmatched to any gene: 5. The CDR3 protein is CASSLGLAEGNEQFF. The CDR3 nucleotides read TGTGCCAGCAGCTTGGGACTAGCGGAGGGAAATGAGCAGTTCTTC. Supplemented by reference TRBV7-3 and TRBJ2-1, the full variable domain reads GAGVSQTPSNKVTEKGKYVELRCDPISGHTALYWYRQSLGQGPEFLIYFQGTGAADDSGLPNDRFFAVRPEGSVSTLKIQRTERGDSAVYLCASSLGLAEGNEQFFGPGTRLTVL.

This clonotype appeared many times. The rearrangement joins TRBV6-1 to TRBJ1-3; 8 positions agree with TRBD1. The CDR3 covers 17 residues. The germline V gene encodes CDR1 MNHNS and CDR2 SASEGT. Unmatched junction bases numbered 11, after V lost 3 bases and J lost 4 bases. For the CDR3, the DNA is TGTGCCAGCAGTGAGCCCGACAGGGGAGTGTTGGGAAACACCATATATTTT. Its translation: CASSEPDRGVLGNTIYF.

The chain carries TRBV7-8 and TRBJ2-3, with D maybe TRBD1 (5 bases). The V gene lost 2 bases and the J gene lost 0 bases, with 9 bases spanning the gap. CDR3 length equals 15 residues. The V gene's germline CDR1 is SGHVS and CDR2 FQNEAQ. CDR3: CASSLTQASTDTQYF. CDR3 DNA: TGTGCCAGCAGCTTAACACAGGCTAGCACAGATACGCAGTATTTT.